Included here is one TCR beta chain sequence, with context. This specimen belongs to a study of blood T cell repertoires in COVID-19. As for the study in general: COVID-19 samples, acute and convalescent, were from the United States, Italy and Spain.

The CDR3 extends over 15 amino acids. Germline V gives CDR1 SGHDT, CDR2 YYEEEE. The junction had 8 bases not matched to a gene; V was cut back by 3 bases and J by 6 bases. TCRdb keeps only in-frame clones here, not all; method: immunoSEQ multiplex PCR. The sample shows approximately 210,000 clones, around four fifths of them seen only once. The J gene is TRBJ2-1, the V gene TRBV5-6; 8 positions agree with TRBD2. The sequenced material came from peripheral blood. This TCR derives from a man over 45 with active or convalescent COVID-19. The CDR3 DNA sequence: TGTGCCAGCAGCTCTTGGAGACTAGCGCTCAATGAGCAGTTCTTC. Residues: CASSSWRLALNEQFF.